This T cell receptor (beta chain) was recovered during a study of blood T cell repertoires in COVID-19. V lost 5 bases to trimming and J lost 4 bases, with 12 bases between them. The CDR3 contains 13 residues. From germline, CDR1 is LGHDT and CDR2 YNNKEL (reference sequence). Using immunoSEQ multiplex PCR, the repertoire was profiled, and TCRdb retains in-frame clones only, with some absent. The sample records 110,000 to 150,000 clones, about 86% being singletons. The source material was peripheral blood. The clonotype originates from an older woman with acute or convalescent COVID-19. J is TRBJ2-7 and V is TRBV3-1 (or the pseudogene TRBV3-2); D perhaps matches TRBD2 (6 bases). CDR3 region: CASSARERYEQYF. The CDR3 DNA reads as TGTGCCAGCAGCGCTCGGGAGCGGTACGAGCAGTACTTC.